This T cell receptor (beta chain) was documented in a study of blood T cells in healthy people across ages. The CDR3 covers 19 residues. Germline V gene lookup returns CDR1 MGHRA and CDR2 YSYEKL. PCR was performed a second time for about 7 to 11 cycles using a sample-barcoded 5' primer and a J-beta primer mix. TCRdb reprocessed the 5' RACE reads via MiXCR and lists one record per CDR3 protein. The sample includes 700,000 to 900,000 distinct CDR3 sequences, 53% seen only once; the top ten take approximately 41%. Sequenced: blood. The V call is TRBV4-1, the J call TRBJ2-4; D is tentatively TRBD1 or TRBD2 (6 bases each). The DNA end is a closer match to TRBJ2-7, so the J assignment may be wrong. The receptor comes from an elderly man in good health. CDR3 DNA: TGCGCCAGCAGCCACCCCCAGGGGACCCAAGTGGGAGGTTTTGGCGAGCAGTACTTC. Translating gives CASSHPQGTQVGGFGEQYF.